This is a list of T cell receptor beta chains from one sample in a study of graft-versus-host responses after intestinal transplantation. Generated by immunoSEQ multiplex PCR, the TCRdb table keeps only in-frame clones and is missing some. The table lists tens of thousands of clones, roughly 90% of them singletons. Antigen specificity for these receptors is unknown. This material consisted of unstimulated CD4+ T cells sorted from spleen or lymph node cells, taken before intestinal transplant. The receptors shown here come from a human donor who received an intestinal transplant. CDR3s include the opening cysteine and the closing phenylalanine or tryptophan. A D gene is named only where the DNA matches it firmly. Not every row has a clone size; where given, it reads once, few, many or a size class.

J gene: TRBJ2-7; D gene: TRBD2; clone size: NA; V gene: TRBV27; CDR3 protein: CASTLRTSGNYEQYF; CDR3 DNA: TGTGCCAGCACCCTAAGGACTAGCGGGAACTACGAGCAGTACTTC
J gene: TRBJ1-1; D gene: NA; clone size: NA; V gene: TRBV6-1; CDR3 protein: CASSRQPNTEAFF; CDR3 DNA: TGTGCCAGCAGCCGACAACCGAACACTGAAGCTTTCTTT
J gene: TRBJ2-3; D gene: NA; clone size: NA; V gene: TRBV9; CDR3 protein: CASSPRQTTDTQYF; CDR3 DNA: TGTGCCAGCAGCCCAAGACAGACCACAGATACGCAGTATTTT
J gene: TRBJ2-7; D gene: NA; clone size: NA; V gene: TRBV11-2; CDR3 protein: CASSLGWGRGIDF; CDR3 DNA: NA
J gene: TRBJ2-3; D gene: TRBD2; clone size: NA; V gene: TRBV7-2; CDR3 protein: CASSLSGRSTDTQYF; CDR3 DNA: TGTGCCAGCAGCCTTAGCGGGAGGAGCACAGATACGCAGTATTTT
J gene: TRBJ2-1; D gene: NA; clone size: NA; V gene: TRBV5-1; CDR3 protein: CASSLNPSSYNEQFF; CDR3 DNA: TGCGCCAGCAGCTTGAACCCCAGCTCCTACAATGAGCAGTTCTTC
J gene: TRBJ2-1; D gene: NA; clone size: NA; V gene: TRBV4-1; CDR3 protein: CASSQVVGEQFF; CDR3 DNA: TGCGCCAGCAGCCAGGTAGTCGGTGAGCAGTTCTTC
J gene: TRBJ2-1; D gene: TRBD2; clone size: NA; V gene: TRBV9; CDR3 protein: CASSVMASGLQSSYNEQFF; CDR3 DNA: TGTGCCAGCAGCGTAATGGCTAGCGGACTCCAAAGCTCCTACAATGAGCAGTTCTTC
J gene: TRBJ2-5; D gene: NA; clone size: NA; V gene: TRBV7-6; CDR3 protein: CASSLAGGRETQYF; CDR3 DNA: TGTGCCAGCAGCTTAGCGGGGGGCAGGGAGACCCAGTACTTC
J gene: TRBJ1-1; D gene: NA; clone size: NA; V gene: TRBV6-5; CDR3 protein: CASTYHISAFF; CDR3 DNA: TGTGCCAGCACTTATCATATTAGTGCTTTCTTT
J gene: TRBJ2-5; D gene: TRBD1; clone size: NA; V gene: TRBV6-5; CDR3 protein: CASSYGVGTGWETQYF; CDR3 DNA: TGTGCCAGCAGTTACGGGGTCGGGACAGGGTGGGAGACCCAGTACTTC
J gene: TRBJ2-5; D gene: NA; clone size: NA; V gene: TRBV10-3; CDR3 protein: CAITGGVQETQYF; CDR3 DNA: TGTGCCATCACTGGCGGCGTACAAGAGACCCAGTACTTC
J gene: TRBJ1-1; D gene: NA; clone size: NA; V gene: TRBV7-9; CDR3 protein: CASSLGGGFEAFF; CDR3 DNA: TGTGCCAGCAGCTTAGGGGGCGGGTTTGAAGCTTTCTTT
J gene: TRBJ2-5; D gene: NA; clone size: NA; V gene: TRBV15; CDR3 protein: CATSRGVQETQYF; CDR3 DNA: TGTGCCACCAGCAGAGGGGTCCAAGAGACCCAGTACTTC
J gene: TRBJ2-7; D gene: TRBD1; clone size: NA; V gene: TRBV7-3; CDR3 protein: CASSLCLRGPLKQYF; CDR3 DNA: TGTGCCAGCAGCTTATGCCTTAGGGGGCCCCTAAAGCAGTACTTC
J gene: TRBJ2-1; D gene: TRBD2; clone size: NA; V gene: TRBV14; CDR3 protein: CASSQDWLAGGNEQFF; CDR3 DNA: TGTGCCAGCAGCCAAGATTGGCTAGCGGGAGGCAATGAGCAGTTCTTC
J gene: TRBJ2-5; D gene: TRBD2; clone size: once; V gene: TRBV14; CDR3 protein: CASSQGLAGGPRETQYF; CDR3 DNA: TGTGCCAGCAGCCAAGGACTAGCGGGAGGGCCCCGAGAGACCCAGTACTTC
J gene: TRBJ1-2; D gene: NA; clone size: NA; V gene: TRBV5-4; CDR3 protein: CASSLYRDGYTF; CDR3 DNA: TGTGCCAGCAGCTTGTATCGGGATGGCTACACCTTC
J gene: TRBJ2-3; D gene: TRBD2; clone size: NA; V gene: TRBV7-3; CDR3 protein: CASSTRTRGDTQYF; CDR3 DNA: TGTGCCAGCAGCACCCGGACTAGGGGAGATACGCAGTATTTT
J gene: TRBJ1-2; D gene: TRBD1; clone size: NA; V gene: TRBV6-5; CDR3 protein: CASSTGGSGYTF; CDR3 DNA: TGTGCCAGCAGTACAGGGGGATCTGGCTACACCTTC
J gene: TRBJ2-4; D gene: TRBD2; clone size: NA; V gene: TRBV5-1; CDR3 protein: CASSLGRLAGVRENIQYF; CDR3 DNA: TGCGCCAGCAGCTTGGGTCGACTAGCGGGAGTTCGAGAAAACATTCAGTACTTC
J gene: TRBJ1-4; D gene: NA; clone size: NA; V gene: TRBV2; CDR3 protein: CASSEAFPGLRSTNEKLFF; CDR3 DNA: TGTGCCAGCAGTGAAGCTTTCCCGGGACTACGATCCACTAATGAAAAACTGTTTTTT
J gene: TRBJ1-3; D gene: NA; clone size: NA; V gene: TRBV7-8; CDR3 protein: CASSLNVLAGNTIYF; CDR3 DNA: TGTGCCAGCAGCTTAAACGTCTTAGCTGGAAACACCATATATTTT
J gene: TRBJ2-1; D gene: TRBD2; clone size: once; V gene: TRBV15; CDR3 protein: CATSRALVFSRDYHNEQFF; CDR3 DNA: TGTGCCACCAGCAGAGCCCTCGTTTTTTCCCGGGACTACCACAATGAGCAGTTCTTC
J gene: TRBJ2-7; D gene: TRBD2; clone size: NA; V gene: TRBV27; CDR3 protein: CASSSTSGSFHEQYF; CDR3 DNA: TGTGCCAGCAGTTCGACTAGCGGGAGTTTCCACGAGCAGTACTTC
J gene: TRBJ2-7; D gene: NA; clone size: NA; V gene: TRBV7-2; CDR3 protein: CASSLGPRSYEQYF; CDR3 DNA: TGTGCCAGCAGCTTAGGACCCCGGAGCTACGAGCAGTACTTC
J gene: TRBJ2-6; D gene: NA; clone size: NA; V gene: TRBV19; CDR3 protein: CASKGSSSGANVLTF; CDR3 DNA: TGTGCCAGTAAAGGCAGTAGCTCTGGGGCCAACGTCCTGACTTTC
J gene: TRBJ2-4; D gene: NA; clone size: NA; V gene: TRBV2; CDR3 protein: CASRQTGTVDIQYF; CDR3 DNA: TGTGCCAGCAGGCAGACCGGGACCGTGGACATTCAGTACTTC